This TCR beta chain was captured by sequencing in a study of Ad26.COV2.S vaccination and SARS-CoV-2 variants. Described treatment: some 19 received Ad26.COV2.S at low or high dose, single or two shots; several received placebo; per-sample allocation not given. Specimen acquisition occurred on day 63 following the initial vaccine or placebo injection. Sequencing was performed with immunoSEQ multiplex PCR; in TCRdb, only in-frame clones are kept and a portion is missing. The table shows about 460,000 clones, with nearly 90% occurring only once. This clonotype was sampled from a person aged 18-60 years who received the Ad26.COV2.S COVID-19 vaccine or a placebo. The sequenced sample was peripheral blood, obtained in a trial of Ad26.COV2.S vaccine versus placebo.

The CDR3 DNA sequence: TGTGCCAGCAGCGACAGTGGCTATGGCTACACCTTC. Its translation: CASSDSGYGYTF. J is TRBJ1-2 and V is TRBV2; a weak D match, TRBD1 (5 bases). Germline V CDR1 and CDR2: SNHLY, FYNNEI. With 6 bases removed from V and 4 bases from J, the gap between germline ends came to 9 bases. The CDR3 loop spans 12 amino acids.